This TCR beta chain was retrieved from a study of blood T cell repertoires in COVID-19. Whole-study context: Both acute and convalescent COVID-19 samples were obtained from the United States, Italy and Spain. Sources were T cells, B-cell-depleted T cells, or PBMCs; the material itself was cDNA or gDNA.

This CDR3 is built from 16 residues. V was clipped by 0 bases and J by 4 bases, with 16 bases between them. Germline V CDR1 and CDR2: SGHRS, YFSETQ. Study processing details: Estimates of nucleated cell counts were drawn from the amplification of reference gene primers. Repertoires were generated with immunoSEQ multiplex PCR, while TCRdb's copy carries only in-frame clones and drops some. D and trimming come from the DNA, and the V and J calls and clone size come from that table. Of about 68,000 clones listed, 75% to 85% are singletons. The sequence was collected from a man aged 45-65 years with acute or convalescent COVID-19. The rearrangement joins TRBV5-1 to TRBJ1-1; D ambiguous. The sequenced sample was peripheral blood. For the CDR3, the DNA is TGCGCCAGCAGCTTGGGGTGGGTGGTTGGGAGCACTGAAGCTTTCTTT. Translating gives CASSLGWVVGSTEAFF.